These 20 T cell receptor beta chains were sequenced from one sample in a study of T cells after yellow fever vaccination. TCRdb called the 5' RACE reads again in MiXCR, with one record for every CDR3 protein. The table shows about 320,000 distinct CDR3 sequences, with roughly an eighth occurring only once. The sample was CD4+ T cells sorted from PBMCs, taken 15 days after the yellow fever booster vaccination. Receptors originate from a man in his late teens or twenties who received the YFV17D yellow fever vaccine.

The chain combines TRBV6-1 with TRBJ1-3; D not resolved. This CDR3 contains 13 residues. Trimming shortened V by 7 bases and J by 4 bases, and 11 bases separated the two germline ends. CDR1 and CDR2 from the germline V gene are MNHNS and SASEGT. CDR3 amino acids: CASMTTIGNTIYF. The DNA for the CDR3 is TGTGCCAGCATGACAACGATCGGAAACACCATATATTTT.

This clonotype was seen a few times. The CDR3 DNA sequence: TGTGCCAGCAGATCTACCGGGACTAGCGGCTACGAGCAGTACTTC. It translates to CASRSTGTSGYEQYF. The V and J genes are TRBV6-5 and TRBJ2-7; TRBD2 matches at 11 bases. This CDR3 comprises 15 residues. The V gene end was trimmed by 6 bases and the J gene end by 3 bases; junction bases not matched to a gene: 7. From germline, CDR1 is MNHEY and CDR2 SVGAGI.

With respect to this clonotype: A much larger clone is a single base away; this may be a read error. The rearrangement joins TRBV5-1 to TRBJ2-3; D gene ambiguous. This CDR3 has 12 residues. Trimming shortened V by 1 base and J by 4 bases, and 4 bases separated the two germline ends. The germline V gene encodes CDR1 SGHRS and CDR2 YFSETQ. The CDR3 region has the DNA TGCGCCAGCAGCTTGTCATCAGATACGCAGTATTTT. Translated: CASSLSSDTQYF.

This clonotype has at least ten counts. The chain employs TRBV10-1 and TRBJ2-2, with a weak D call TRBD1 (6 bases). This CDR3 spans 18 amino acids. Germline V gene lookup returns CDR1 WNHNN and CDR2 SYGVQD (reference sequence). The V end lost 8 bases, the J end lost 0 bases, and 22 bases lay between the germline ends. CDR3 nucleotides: TGCGCCAGCGCCCGGGACACCTTCTACCACCCGAACACCGGGGAGCTGTTTTTT. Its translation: CASARDTFYHPNTGELFF.

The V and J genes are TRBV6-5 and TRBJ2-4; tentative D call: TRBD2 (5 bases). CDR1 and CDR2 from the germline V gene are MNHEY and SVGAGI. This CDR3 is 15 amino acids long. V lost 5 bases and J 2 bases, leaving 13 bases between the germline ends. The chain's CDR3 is CASSAAGGPKNIQYF. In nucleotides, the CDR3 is TGTGCCAGCAGTGCGGCGGGCGGTCCCAAAAACATTCAGTACTTC.

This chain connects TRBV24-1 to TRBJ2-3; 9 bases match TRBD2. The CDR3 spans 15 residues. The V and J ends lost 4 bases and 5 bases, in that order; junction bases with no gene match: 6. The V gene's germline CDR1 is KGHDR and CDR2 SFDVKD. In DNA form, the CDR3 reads TGTGCCACCAGTGACCGGGGGACTAGCCTAGATACGCAGTATTTT. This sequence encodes CATSDRGTSLDTQYF.

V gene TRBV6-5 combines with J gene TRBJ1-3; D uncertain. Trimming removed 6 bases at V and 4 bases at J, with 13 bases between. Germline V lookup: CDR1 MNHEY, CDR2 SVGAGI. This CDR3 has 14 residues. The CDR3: CASSPNVRGNTIYF. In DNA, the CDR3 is TGTGCCAGCAGCCCCAATGTACGAGGAAACACCATATATTTT.

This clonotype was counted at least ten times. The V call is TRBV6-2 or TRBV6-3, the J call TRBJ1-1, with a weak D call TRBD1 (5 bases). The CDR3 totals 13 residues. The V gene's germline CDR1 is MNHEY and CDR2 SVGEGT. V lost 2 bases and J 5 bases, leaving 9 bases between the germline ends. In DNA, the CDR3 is TGTGCCAGCAGTTACAGGGGAGGTACTGAAGCTTTCTTT. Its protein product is CASSYRGGTEAFF.

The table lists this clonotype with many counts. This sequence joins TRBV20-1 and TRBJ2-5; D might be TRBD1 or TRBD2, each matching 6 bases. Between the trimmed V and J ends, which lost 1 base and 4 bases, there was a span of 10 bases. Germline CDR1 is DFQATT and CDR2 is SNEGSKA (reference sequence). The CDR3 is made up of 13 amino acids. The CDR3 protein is CSARGGAGETQYF. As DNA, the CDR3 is TGCAGTGCTAGAGGGGGGGCGGGAGAGACCCAGTACTTC.

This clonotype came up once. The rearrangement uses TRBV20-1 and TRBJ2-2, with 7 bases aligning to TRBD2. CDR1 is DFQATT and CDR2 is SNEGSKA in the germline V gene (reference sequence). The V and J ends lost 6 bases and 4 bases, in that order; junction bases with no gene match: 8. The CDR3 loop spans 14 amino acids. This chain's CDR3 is CSAMSGAGTGELFF. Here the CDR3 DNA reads TGCAGTGCGATGAGCGGGGCCGGCACCGGGGAGCTGTTTTTT.

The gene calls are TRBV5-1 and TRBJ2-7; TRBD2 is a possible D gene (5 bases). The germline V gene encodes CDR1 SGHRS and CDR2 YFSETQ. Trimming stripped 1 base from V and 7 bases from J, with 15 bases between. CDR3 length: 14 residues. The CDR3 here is CASSLSPTEREQYV. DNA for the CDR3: TGCGCCAGCAGCTTGTCGCCGACTGAGCGGGAGCAGTACGTC.

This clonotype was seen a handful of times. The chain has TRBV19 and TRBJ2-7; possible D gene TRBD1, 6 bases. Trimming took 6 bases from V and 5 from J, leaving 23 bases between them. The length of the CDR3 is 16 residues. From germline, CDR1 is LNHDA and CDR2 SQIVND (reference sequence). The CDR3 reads CASRKSILNRADEQYF. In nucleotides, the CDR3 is TGTGCCAGTAGGAAATCCATCCTAAACAGGGCGGACGAGCAGTACTTC.

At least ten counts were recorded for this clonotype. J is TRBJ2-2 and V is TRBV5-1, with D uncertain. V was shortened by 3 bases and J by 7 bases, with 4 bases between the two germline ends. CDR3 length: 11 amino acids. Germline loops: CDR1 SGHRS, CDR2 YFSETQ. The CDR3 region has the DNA TGCGCCAGCAGCTCGGGCGGGGAGCTGTTTTTT. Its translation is CASSSGGELFF. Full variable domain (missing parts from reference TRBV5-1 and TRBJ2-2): KAGVTQTPRYLIKTRGQQVTLSCSPISGHRSVSWYQQTPGQGLQFLFEYFSETQRNKGNFPGRFSGRQFSNSRSEMNVSTLELGDSALYLCASSSGGELFFGEGSRLTVL.

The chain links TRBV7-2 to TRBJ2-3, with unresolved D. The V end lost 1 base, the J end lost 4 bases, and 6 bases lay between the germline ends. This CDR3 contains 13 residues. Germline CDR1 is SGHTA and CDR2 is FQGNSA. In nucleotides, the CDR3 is TGTGCCAGCAGCTTAGTCAGTGCAGATACGCAGTATTTT. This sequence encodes CASSLVSADTQYF.

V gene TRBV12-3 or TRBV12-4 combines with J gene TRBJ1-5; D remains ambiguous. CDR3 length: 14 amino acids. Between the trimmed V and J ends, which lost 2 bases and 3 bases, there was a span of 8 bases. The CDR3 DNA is TGTGCCAGCAGTTTAAGGAGTAACAATCAGCCCCAGCATTTT. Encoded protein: CASSLRSNNQPQHF.

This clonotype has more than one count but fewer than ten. CDR3 sequence: CASRRGGSSYNEQFF. CDR3 coding DNA: TGTGCCAGCAGACGCGGGGGAAGCTCCTACAATGAGCAGTTCTTC. The genes are TRBV6-2 or TRBV6-3 and TRBJ2-1, with TRBD2 matching over 7 bases. The CDR3 sequence is 15 residues long. V lost 6 bases and J lost 0; bases outside the gene matches: 5. Germline-derived CDR1 and CDR2 are MNHEY and SVGEGT.

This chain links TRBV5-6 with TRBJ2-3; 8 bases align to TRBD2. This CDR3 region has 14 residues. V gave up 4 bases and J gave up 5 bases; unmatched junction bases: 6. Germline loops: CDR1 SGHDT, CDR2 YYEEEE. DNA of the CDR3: TGTGCCAGCAGCCCCCTCGCGGGAGGAGATACGCAGTATTTT. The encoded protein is CASSPLAGGDTQYF.

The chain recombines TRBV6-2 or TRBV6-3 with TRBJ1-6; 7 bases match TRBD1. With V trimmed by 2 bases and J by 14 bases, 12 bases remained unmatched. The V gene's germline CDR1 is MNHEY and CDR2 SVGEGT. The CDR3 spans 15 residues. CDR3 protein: CASSYPRTGELSLHF. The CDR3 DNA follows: TGTGCCAGCAGTTACCCAAGGACAGGCGAATTATCCCTCCACTTT.

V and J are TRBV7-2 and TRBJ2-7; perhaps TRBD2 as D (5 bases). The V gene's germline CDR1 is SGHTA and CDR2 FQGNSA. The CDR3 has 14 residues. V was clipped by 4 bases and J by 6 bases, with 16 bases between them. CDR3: CASSSARERGEQYF. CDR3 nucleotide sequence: TGTGCCAGCAGCTCCGCTAGGGAGCGTGGCGAGCAGTACTTC. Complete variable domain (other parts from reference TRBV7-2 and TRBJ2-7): GAGVSQSPSNKVTEKGKDVELRCDPISGHTALYWYRQSLGQGLEFLIYFQGNSAPDKSGLPSDRFSAERTGGSVSTLTIQRTQQEDSAVYLCASSSARERGEQYFGPGTRLTVT.

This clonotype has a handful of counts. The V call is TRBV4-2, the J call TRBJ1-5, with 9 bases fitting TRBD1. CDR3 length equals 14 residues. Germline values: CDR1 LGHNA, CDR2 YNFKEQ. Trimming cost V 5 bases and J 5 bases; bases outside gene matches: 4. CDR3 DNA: TGTGCCAGCAGCTACAGACAGGGGGATCAGCCCCAGCATTTT. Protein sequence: CASSYRQGDQPQHF.